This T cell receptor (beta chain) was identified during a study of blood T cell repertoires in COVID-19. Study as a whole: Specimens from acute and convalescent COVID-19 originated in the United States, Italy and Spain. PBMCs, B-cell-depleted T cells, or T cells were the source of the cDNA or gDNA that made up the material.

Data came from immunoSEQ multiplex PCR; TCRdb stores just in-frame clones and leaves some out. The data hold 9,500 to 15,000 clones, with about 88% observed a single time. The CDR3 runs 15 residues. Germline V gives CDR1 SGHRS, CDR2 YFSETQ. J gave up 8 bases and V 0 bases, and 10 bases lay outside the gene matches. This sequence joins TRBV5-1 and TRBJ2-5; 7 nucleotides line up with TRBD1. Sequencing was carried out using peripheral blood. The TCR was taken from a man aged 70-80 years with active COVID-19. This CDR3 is CASSLGGTDLETQYF. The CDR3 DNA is TGCGCCAGCAGCTTGGGAGGGACAGATCTGGAAACCCAGTACTTC.